These T cell receptor beta chains were read from a single sample in a study of OX40 agonist ivuxolimab in advanced cancers. Data came from immunoSEQ multiplex PCR; TCRdb stores just in-frame clones and leaves some out. The data contain around 70,000 clones, 65% to 90% of them singletons. The input for sequencing was CD4+ or CD8+ T cells sorted from blood, taken in a trial of the OX40 agonist ivuxolimab. The receptors were gathered from an adult with an advanced solid tumor such as melanoma, head and neck, liver or kidney cancer. The CDR3 runs from the conserved cysteine through the conserved F or W. A D gene is named only where the DNA matches it firmly. Size is stated for part of the rows, as once, few or many counts, or as a class when the clone is expanded.

j_call,v_call,d_call,clone_size,cdr3_nt,cdr3_aa
TRBJ2-1,TRBV10-1,NA,NA,TGCGCCAGCAGTGAGTCTCCCCCCGGAGGGAGCAAATACAATGAGCAGTTCTTC,CASSESPPGGSKYNEQFF
TRBJ2-3,TRBV6-5,NA,NA,TGTGCCAGCAGGAGATCTAGCACAGATACGCAGTATTTT,CASRRSSTDTQYF
TRBJ1-2,TRBV28,NA,NA,TGTGCCAGCACCGGAGGGGGGGCTGAGAACTATGGCTACACCTTC,CASTGGGAENYGYTF
TRBJ2-7,TRBV23-1,NA,NA,TGCGCCAGCAGTCGAGGAAGGCTTGGCTCCTACGAGCAGTACTTC,CASSRGRLGSYEQYF
TRBJ1-2,TRBV7-9,TRBD1,NA,TGTGCCAGCAGCCCGGGGGGACAGGGGGCTCTTGGCTATGGCTACACCTTC,CASSPGGQGALGYGYTF
TRBJ1-1,TRBV11-3,NA,NA,TGTGCCAGCAGCTTAGGGGGCGCCTTGGACACTGAAGCTTTCTTT,CASSLGGALDTEAFF
TRBJ2-1,TRBV9,TRBD2,NA,TGTGCCAGCAGCCCCGCGGAACGGGGGGGCCTAAATGAGCAGTTCTTC,CASSPAERGGLNEQFF
TRBJ2-3,TRBV5-1,TRBD2,few,TGCGCCAGCAGCTCCCAACTAGCGGGCCCCTCGAATACGCAGTATTTT,CASSSQLAGPSNTQYF
TRBJ2-7,TRBV4-2,TRBD2,many,TGTGCCAGCAGCCATTTTCTTAGCGGGTCCACCTACGAGCAGTACTTC,CASSHFLSGSTYEQYF
TRBJ1-5,TRBV6-6,NA,NA,TGTGCCAGCAGTTACTCGATGGTGGGGGGCAATCAGCCCCAGCATTTT,CASSYSMVGGNQPQHF
TRBJ1-5,TRBV19,TRBD1,NA,TGTGCCAGTAGACTGGGACAGGGATTAAGCAATCAGCCCCAGCATTTT,CASRLGQGLSNQPQHF
TRBJ2-2,TRBV18,NA,NA,TGTGCCAGCTCACCGGCCAGTGGGAACACCGGGGAGCTGTTTTTT,CASSPASGNTGELFF
TRBJ1-5,TRBV7-2,NA,NA,TGTGCCAGCAGCTTAGAGAGCGGTCAGCCCCAGCATTTT,CASSLESGQPQHF
TRBJ2-1,TRBV5-6,TRBD2,NA,TGTGCCAGCAGCTTCGGAGCGGGACCCTACAATGAACAGTTCTTC,CASSFGAGPYNEQFF
TRBJ2-2,TRBV7-9,TRBD1,NA,TGTGCCAGCAGCCCAGGACAGGGGGCTAGCACCGGGGAGCTGTTTTTT,CASSPGQGASTGELFF
TRBJ1-2,TRBV6-5,TRBD1,NA,TGTGCCAGCAGTTACTCGACAGGGGCTAACTATGGCTACACCTTC,CASSYSTGANYGYTF
TRBJ2-2,TRBV5-1,TRBD1,NA,TGCGCCAGCAGCACCGGGACAGGGGGGTCCGGGGAGCTGTTTTTT,CASSTGTGGSGELFF
TRBJ1-1,TRBV5-5,NA,NA,TGTGCCAGCAGCTTTTACCCCGGCGGCACTGAAGCTTTCTTT,CASSFYPGGTEAFF
TRBJ1-5,TRBV28,NA,NA,TGTGCCAGCATCCAGGGGAATTATCAGCCCCAGCATTTT,CASIQGNYQPQHF
TRBJ2-5,TRBV28,NA,NA,TGTGCCAGCAGTATAGCCGGGACACAACAAGAGACCCAGTACTTC,CASSIAGTQQETQYF